A selection of T cell receptor beta chains follows, all from one sample in a study of T cells in Graves' hyperthyroidism and ophthalmopathy. TCRdb independently ran MiXCR on the multiplex PCR reads; one entry per CDR3 protein. The sample includes about 200,000 distinct CDR3 sequences, 17% of them seen just once. The sequencing input was blood. These receptors all stem from a man aged 50-60 years with Graves' hyperthyroidism. Both conserved end residues are part of each CDR3. D genes are given only for firm matches. For some rows the clone size is stated as once, few or many, or as a class when expanded; others skip it.

d_call: -
v_call: TRBV6-1
clone_size: -
j_call: TRBJ1-3
cdr3_aa: CASSRSGRGNTIYF
cdr3_nt: TGTGCCAGCAGTAGATCAGGGAGGGGAAACACCATATATTTT

d_call: TRBD1
v_call: TRBV7-9
clone_size: few
j_call: TRBJ2-7
cdr3_aa: CASSLGEGTGSYEQYF
cdr3_nt: TGTGCCAGCAGCTTAGGAGAAGGGACAGGGTCCTACGAGCAGTACTTC

d_call: -
v_call: TRBV10-3
clone_size: -
j_call: TRBJ2-2
cdr3_aa: CAIKARNTGELFF
cdr3_nt: TGTGCCATCAAGGCTAGGAACACCGGGGAGCTGTTTTTT

d_call: -
v_call: TRBV5-5
clone_size: many
j_call: TRBJ1-5
cdr3_aa: CASSAGNVASNQPQHF
cdr3_nt: TGTGCCAGCAGCGCGGGGAACGTAGCTAGCAATCAGCCCCAGCATTTT

d_call: TRBD2
v_call: TRBV7-9
clone_size: many
j_call: TRBJ2-7
cdr3_aa: CASSLGGRAGEQYF
cdr3_nt: TGTGCCAGCAGCTTAGGCGGGAGGGCCGGAGAGCAGTACTTC

d_call: -
v_call: TRBV24-1
clone_size: once
j_call: TRBJ2-4
cdr3_aa: CATSDLALGIQYF
cdr3_nt: TGTGCCACCAGTGATCTAGCACTAGGCATTCAGTACTTC

d_call: -
v_call: TRBV5-1
clone_size: few
j_call: TRBJ2-7
cdr3_aa: CASSLAGGLTTSYEQYF
cdr3_nt: TGCGCCAGCAGCTTAGCAGGGGGACTTACAACATCCTACGAGCAGTACTTC

d_call: -
v_call: TRBV10-3
clone_size: many
j_call: TRBJ1-4
cdr3_aa: CAISGTATNEKLFF
cdr3_nt: TGTGCCATCAGTGGGACAGCAACTAATGAAAAACTGTTTTTT

d_call: -
v_call: TRBV24-1
clone_size: many
j_call: TRBJ2-7
cdr3_aa: CATSDFQGYEQYF
cdr3_nt: TGTGCCACCAGTGATTTTCAGGGCTACGAGCAGTACTTC

d_call: -
v_call: TRBV28
clone_size: many
j_call: TRBJ1-5
cdr3_aa: CASSTTGQLLSNQPQHF
cdr3_nt: TGTGCCAGCAGCACTACTGGACAGCTTCTTAGCAATCAGCCCCAGCATTTT

d_call: -
v_call: TRBV20-1
clone_size: -
j_call: TRBJ1-2
cdr3_aa: CSARGGGDSYGYTF
cdr3_nt: TGCAGTGCTAGAGGCGGAGGGGACTCCTATGGCTACACCTTC

d_call: TRBD1
v_call: TRBV3-1
clone_size: few
j_call: TRBJ1-2
cdr3_aa: CASSQYDRGGDYGYTF
cdr3_nt: TGTGCCAGCAGCCAATACGACAGGGGAGGGGACTATGGCTACACCTTC

d_call: -
v_call: TRBV12-3/TRBV12-4
clone_size: -
j_call: TRBJ2-7
cdr3_aa: CASSLGQADYEQYF
cdr3_nt: TGTGCCAGCAGTTTAGGACAGGCCGACTACGAGCAGTACTTC

d_call: -
v_call: TRBV7-3
clone_size: -
j_call: TRBJ2-5
cdr3_aa: CASSLSGGEETQYF
cdr3_nt: TGTGCCAGCAGCTTATCTGGCGGGGAAGAGACCCAGTACTTC

d_call: TRBD1
v_call: TRBV5-1
clone_size: -
j_call: TRBJ2-5
cdr3_aa: CASSLATHGTAQETQYF
cdr3_nt: TGCGCCAGCAGCTTGGCCACCCACGGGACAGCTCAAGAGACCCAGTACTTC

d_call: TRBD2
v_call: TRBV5-1
clone_size: few
j_call: TRBJ2-3
cdr3_aa: CASSLYGPGTSGRSTDTQYF
cdr3_nt: TGCGCCAGCAGCTTGTATGGACCCGGGACTAGCGGGAGGAGCACAGATACGCAGTATTTT

d_call: TRBD2
v_call: TRBV20-1
clone_size: many
j_call: TRBJ2-1
cdr3_aa: CSARDPGREGPNEQFF
cdr3_nt: TGCAGTGCTAGAGATCCGGGGCGGGAGGGCCCCAATGAGCAGTTCTTC